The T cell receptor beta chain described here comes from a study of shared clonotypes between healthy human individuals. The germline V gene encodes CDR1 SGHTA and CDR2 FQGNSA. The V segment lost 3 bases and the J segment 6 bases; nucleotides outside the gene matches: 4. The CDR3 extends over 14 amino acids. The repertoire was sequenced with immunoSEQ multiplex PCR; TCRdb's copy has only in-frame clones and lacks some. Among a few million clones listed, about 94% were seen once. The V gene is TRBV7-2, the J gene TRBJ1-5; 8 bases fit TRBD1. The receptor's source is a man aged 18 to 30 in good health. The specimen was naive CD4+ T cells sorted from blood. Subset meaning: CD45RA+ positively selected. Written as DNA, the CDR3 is TGTGCCAGCAGCTTGACAGGGGCTCCTCAGCCCCAGCATTTT. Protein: CASSLTGAPQPQHF.